These 10 T cell receptor beta chains share one sample of origin, sequenced in a study of CD8+CD57+ T cells in acquired aplastic anemia (dated by TCRdb to about 2018). TCRdb names Illumina HiSeq 2000 as the instrument used. Genomic DNA served as template for TCR beta VDJ combination and CDR3 sequence profiling. Using fastp trimming at Q25 and MiXCR clonotype assembly, TCRdb reanalyzed the public sequencing data and kept in-frame beta chains. Each entry merges the rows of one CDR3 protein and shows their most common DNA and genes. Within this sample are some 180,000 distinct CDR3 sequences, with more than 60% of them counted one time only. Of the sample, 40% to 50% falls within the top ten clones. Flow cytometry had shown CD8+CD57+ cell expansion in the patients selected for sequencing. The sequenced sample was sorted CD4+, CD8+, or CD8+CD57+ T cells (not recorded which) from PBMCs. These receptors were collected from a human donor with aplastic anemia.

This clonotype has just one count. This chain joins TRBV7-2 and TRBJ1-6; D not certain. The ends were cut back, 4 bases at V and 12 bases at J, with 19 bases in the middle. CDR1 is SGHTA, CDR2 FQGNSA, per germline. The CDR3 runs 15 residues. CDR3 in DNA: TGTGCCAGCAGCTCTCTGGCCCCAAGGGATTTACCCCTCCACTTT. Its protein product is CASSSLAPRDLPLHF.

The rearrangement links TRBV5-6 to TRBJ2-7; a possible D gene is TRBD2 (7 bases). The CDR3 loop spans 13 amino acids. Trimming removed 2 bases at V and 12 bases at J, with 18 bases between. The germline V gene encodes CDR1 SGHDT and CDR2 YYEEEE. CDR3 sequence reads: CASSFQLQGGPYF. The DNA for the CDR3 is TGTGCCAGCAGCTTTCAGTTACAGGGAGGGCCGTACTTC.

This clonotype was observed many times. This chain joins TRBV12-3 or TRBV12-4 and TRBJ2-7; D is unresolved. CDR3 length equals 12 residues. The V end was cut by 3 bases, the J end by 4 bases, with 7 bases between. The CDR3 coding sequence is TGTGCCAGCAGTTTCACCAAATACGAGCAGTACTTC. It yields the protein CASSFTKYEQYF.

This clonotype was seen only once. The V gene is TRBV7-9, the J gene TRBJ2-7, with D perhaps matching TRBD2 (6 bases). Germline V CDR1 and CDR2: SEHNR, FQNEAQ (reference sequence). This CDR3 has 15 amino acids. Trimming stripped 5 bases from V and 3 bases from J, with 17 bases between. As DNA, the CDR3 is TGTGCCAGCAGCATTGCTGGCGGGATAAGCTACGAGCAGTACTTC. Protein sequence: CASSIAGGISYEQYF.

This chain connects TRBV10-3 to TRBJ2-3; TRBD2 aligns across 11 bases. V lost 10 bases and J lost 0; bases outside the gene matches: 6. Germline CDR1 is ENHRY and CDR2 is SYGVKD. This CDR3 contains 15 residues. CDR3 loop: CATRGTSGSTDTQYF. CDR3 DNA sequence: TGTGCCACGAGAGGGACTAGCGGAAGCACAGATACGCAGTATTTT.

This clonotype has ten or more counts. The V gene is TRBV11-2, the J gene TRBJ2-7, with D possibly matching TRBD2 (5 bases). This CDR3 spans 16 amino acids. V was cut by 2 bases and J by 3 bases, with 17 bases left in between. Germline assignment: CDR1 SGHAT and CDR2 FQNNGV. CDR3 nucleotides: TGTGCCAGCAGCTTATCTCGGGAACATTCTATCTACGAGCAGTACTTC. Amino acids: CASSLSREHSIYEQYF. Together with reference TRBV11-2 and TRBJ2-7, the CDR3 gives the full variable domain: EAGVAQSPRYKIIEKRQSVAFWCNPISGHATLYWYQQILGQGPKLLIQFQNNGVVDDSQLPKDRFSAERLKGVDSTLKIQPAKLEDSAVYLCASSLSREHSIYEQYFGPGTRLTVT.

This chain joins TRBV7-9 and TRBJ2-5, with D possibly TRBD2 on 6 matching bases. The CDR3 totals 15 residues. Looked up from germline, CDR1 is SEHNR and CDR2 is FQNEAQ (reference sequence). The ends were cut back, 1 base at V and 3 bases at J, with 12 bases in the middle. CDR3 sequence (DNA): TGTGCCAGCAGCTTAGGGGGAGGTTTCGAAGAGACCCAGTACTTC. Translation: CASSLGGGFEETQYF. Combining the CDR3 with reference TRBV7-9 and TRBJ2-5 gives the whole variable domain DTGVSQNPRHKITKRGQNVTFRCDPISEHNRLYWYRQTLGQGPEFLTYFQNEAQLEKSRLLSDRFSAERPKGSFSTLEIQRTEQGDSAMYLCASSLGGGFEETQYFGPGTRLLVL.

This clonotype was seen a handful of times. The rearrangement joins TRBV29-1 to TRBJ1-2, with D tentatively TRBD1 (5 bases). The CDR3 totals 15 residues. Germline V gives CDR1 SQVTM, CDR2 ANQGSEA. The V end lost 5 bases, the J end lost 0 bases, and 16 bases lay between the germline ends. Here the CDR3 DNA reads TGCAGCGTTCCAAGGGGTGGCATTACTAACTATGGCTACACCTTC. It yields the protein CSVPRGGITNYGYTF.

This clonotype was recorded once. J is TRBJ1-6 and V is TRBV12-3 or TRBV12-4, with D unclear. The V gene lost 6 bases and the J gene lost 2 bases, with 11 bases spanning the gap. This CDR3 region has 15 residues. The CDR3: CASRPPGAYNSPLHF. The CDR3 bases are TGTGCCAGCAGACCACCGGGAGCCTATAATTCACCCCTCCACTTT.

J is TRBJ2-3 and V is TRBV5-1; D perhaps matches TRBD2 (5 bases). V was shortened by 0 bases and J by 0 bases, with 11 bases between the two germline ends. This CDR3 has 16 amino acids. Germline-derived CDR1 and CDR2 are SGHRS and YFSETQ. The CDR3 nucleotides read TGCGCCAGCAGCTTGGAAGGGCGGACTAGCACAGATACGCAGTATTTT. Protein: CASSLEGRTSTDTQYF.